The 13 T cell receptor beta chains listed next were all sequenced from one sample in a study of blood T cell repertoires in COVID-19. Assay used: immunoSEQ multiplex PCR; TCRdb lists only in-frame clones, some missing. The profile shows more than 200,000 clones, 80% to 90% of them singletons. Sequenced material: PBMCs or T cells enriched from blood (not recorded which). The receptor source for this set is a man aged 35 to 55 who had recovered from COVID-19.

This clone showed up just once. This chain connects TRBV30 to TRBJ2-7; the D gene is possibly TRBD1 (5 bases). Germline CDR1 GTSNPN, CDR2 SVGIG (reference sequence). V was pared by 4 bases and J by 0 bases, with 10 bases between. The CDR3 totals 13 residues. The CDR3 loop is CAWTKRGSYEQYF. The CDR3 nucleotides are TGTGCCTGGACTAAAAGGGGCTCCTACGAGCAGTACTTC.

CDR3 region: CASSISAGSEGGYTF. Written as DNA, the CDR3 is TGTGCCAGTAGTATATCCGCAGGGTCGGAAGGTGGCTACACCTTC. The rearrangement uses TRBV19 and TRBJ1-2, with D possibly being TRBD1 (5 bases). CDR3 size: 15 residues. Germline V gene sequence: CDR1 LNHDA, CDR2 SQIVND (reference sequence). V was cut by 2 bases and J by 7 bases, with 17 bases left in between.

The rearrangement uses TRBV6-2 or TRBV6-3 and TRBJ2-1; 8 nucleotides agree with TRBD2. The CDR3 sequence is 14 residues long. Germline V gene lookup returns CDR1 MNHEY and CDR2 SVGEGT. V shed 3 bases and J 6 bases; nucleotides not matched to a gene: 4. CDR3 coding DNA: TGTGCCAGCAGTTATGCGGGGGGTCGCAATGAGCAGTTCTTC. Amino acid sequence: CASSYAGGRNEQFF.

The chain joins TRBV30 to TRBJ2-1, with TRBD2 matching 10 bases. J lost 15 bases, V lost 0 bases, and 11 bases had no gene match. Germline lookup yields CDR1 GTSNPN and CDR2 SVGIG (reference sequence). This CDR3 is built from 14 residues. CDR3: CAWSVLGLAGERFF. The CDR3 DNA reads TGTGCCTGGAGTGTATTAGGGCTAGCGGGGGAACGGTTCTTC.

The chain has TRBV3-1 (or the pseudogene TRBV3-2) and TRBJ1-5, with D possibly matching TRBD1 (5 bases). This CDR3 is built from 14 residues. V lost 1 base and J lost 5, with 9 bases in between. Germline assignment: CDR1 LGHDT and CDR2 YNNKEL (reference sequence). The CDR3 is CASSQGVGDQPQHF. Written as DNA, the CDR3 is TGTGCCAGCAGCCAAGGCGTAGGGGATCAGCCCCAGCATTTT.

Only a few counts were recorded for this clone. V and J are TRBV6-1 and TRBJ2-7, with TRBD1 as a possible D gene (6 bases). Trimming took 1 base from V and 3 from J, leaving 13 bases between them. The CDR3 is 15 amino acids. Germline CDR1 MNHNS, CDR2 SASEGT. The CDR3 nucleotides are TGTGCCAGCAGTGAAGGGACAGCTCTCGGCTACGAGCAGTACTTC. Protein: CASSEGTALGYEQYF.

The chain has TRBV7-3 and TRBJ1-5, with D hard to call. The germline V gene encodes CDR1 SGHTA and CDR2 FQGTGA. V lost 5 bases to trimming and J lost 7 bases, with 12 bases between them. This CDR3 spans 13 amino acids. The CDR3: CASSLDEGQPQHF. The CDR3 coding sequence is TGTGCCAGCAGCCTGGACGAGGGACAGCCCCAGCATTTT.

The J gene is TRBJ1-4, the V gene TRBV27; TRBD1 aligns across 7 bases. The CDR3 runs 13 residues. V trimming: 10 bases; J trimming: 8 bases; junction bases outside the gene matches: 10. Germline lookup yields CDR1 MNHEY and CDR2 SMNVEV (reference sequence). CDR3 coding DNA: TGTGCCACGAAAGGGGGCAGAGGGGAAAAACTGTTTTTT. Amino acid sequence: CATKGGRGEKLFF.

The chain carries TRBV5-1 and TRBJ1-1; D remains ambiguous. This CDR3 is 13 amino acids long. V shed 4 bases and J shed 3 bases, with 10 bases lying between them. Germline V gene data show CDR1 as SGHRS and CDR2 as YFSETQ. DNA of the CDR3: TGCGCCAGCAGCCTGGACGGGGACACTGAAGCTTTCTTT. Translation: CASSLDGDTEAFF.

The V and J genes are TRBV11-2 and TRBJ2-1; 9 nucleotides agree with TRBD1. V shed 3 bases and J 3 bases; nucleotides not matched to a gene: 6. Per germline, CDR1 SGHAT and CDR2 FQNNGV. The CDR3 length is 16 residues. CDR3 bases: TGTGCCAGCAGCTTCTGGGGACAGGGACTCTACAATGAGCAGTTCTTC. Translated, it gives CASSFWGQGLYNEQFF.

This chain uses TRBV6-1 with TRBJ1-5, with 8 positions matching TRBD1. CDR1 and CDR2 from the germline V gene are MNHNS and SASEGT. The CDR3 has 15 residues. V gave up 2 bases and J gave up 3 bases; unmatched junction bases: 3. In DNA form, the CDR3 reads TGTGCCAGCAGTGAATTGACAGGGGTCAATCAGCCCCAGCATTTT. Its translation is CASSELTGVNQPQHF.

This sequence joins TRBV5-8 and TRBJ1-2, with D tentatively TRBD1 (5 bases). CDR1 and CDR2 from the germline V gene are SGHTS and YDEGEE. V dropped 0 bases and J dropped 4 bases, with 7 bases sitting between them. This CDR3 is built from 13 residues. Here the CDR3 DNA reads TGTGCCAGCAGCTTGGACAGGTTCTATGGCTACACCTTC. Protein product: CASSLDRFYGYTF. Full variable domain (remainder filled in from reference TRBV5-8 and TRBJ1-2): EAGVTQSPTHLIKTRGQQATLRCSPISGHTSVYWYQQALGLGLQFLLWYDEGEERNRGNFPPRFSGRQFPNYSSELNVNALELEDSALYLCASSLDRFYGYTFGSGTRLTVV.

The rearrangement joins TRBV2 to TRBJ2-7, with 9 bases identical to TRBD2. Germline trimming cut 6 bases from V and 7 bases from J; bases unmatched to any gene: 16. This CDR3 has 16 amino acids. CDR1 and CDR2 from the germline V gene are SNHLY and FYNNEI. The CDR3 DNA reads TGTGCCAGCAGGGAAAGAACTAGCGGGCCTGCTAGAGAGCAGTACTTC. It specifies CASRERTSGPAREQYF.